The 24 T cell receptor beta chains below were found in one sample sequenced in a study of T cells expressing NK-cell markers. TCRdb re-called the 5' RACE reads and gives one entry per CDR3 protein, without DNA. The sample totals 500,000 to 700,000 distinct CDR3 sequences. The sample taken for sequencing was blood T cells: a sorted CD56 or NKG2C T cell subset, CD4+ or CD8+ T cells, or bulk PBMC T cells (not recorded which). These receptors all stem from a young man in good health.

The chain recombines TRBV11-3 with TRBJ1-2; TCRdb indicates TRBD1, and absent DNA this call remains unverified. Germline loops: CDR1 SGHNT, CDR2 YENEEA. The CDR3 is 13 residues long. The CDR3 protein is CASSPGPDYGYTF.

The chain joins TRBV7-6 to TRBJ2-1; the D call from TCRdb, TRBD2, cannot be confirmed without DNA. The CDR3 loop spans 15 amino acids. CDR1 is SGHVS, CDR2 FNYEAQ, per germline. CDR3: CASSTLAGVNNEQFF.

The V call is TRBV14, the J call TRBJ2-3. Per germline, CDR1 SGHDN and CDR2 FVKESK. The CDR3 totals 17 residues. The CDR3 sequence: CASSQETGSASTDTQYF.

The chain joins TRBV6-5 to TRBJ1-1. The CDR3 is 14 residues long. Germline CDR1 is MNHEY and CDR2 is SVGAGI. CDR3 sequence reads: CASSYLAPNTEAFF.

This chain links TRBV20-1 with TRBJ1-2. Germline CDR1 and CDR2: DFQATT and SNEGSKA (reference sequence). This CDR3 comprises 12 residues. CDR3 residues: CSAKEGLYGYTF.

The chain combines TRBV25-1 with TRBJ1-3; TCRdb's assignment of TRBD1 cannot be checked, as there is no DNA. CDR1 and CDR2 (germline): MGHDK, SYGVNS. The CDR3 extends over 16 amino acids. CDR3: CASSGPGRHSGNTIYF.

The chain uses TRBV20-1 and TRBJ2-4. Germline V gene sequence: CDR1 DFQATT, CDR2 SNEGSKA (reference sequence). The CDR3 consists of 16 residues. This CDR3 reads CSARNPSRGAKNIQYF.

The chain recombines TRBV2 with TRBJ2-7. The CDR3 runs 13 residues. Per the germline V gene, CDR1 is SNHLY and CDR2 is FYNNEI. The chain's CDR3 is CASNPGLMYEQYF.

The chain couples TRBV7-2 to TRBJ2-3; the D call of TRBD2 rests on TCRdb alone, since no DNA is present to check it. The germline V gene encodes CDR1 SGHTA and CDR2 FQGNSA. The CDR3 has 17 amino acids. CDR3: CASSLGSGRALADTQYF.

V gene TRBV16 combines with J gene TRBJ2-1; there is no DNA to check the TCRdb D call of TRBD1. This CDR3 comprises 16 residues. Germline V gives CDR1 KGHSY, CDR2 FQNENV. The CDR3 loop reads CASSRGQGRLGNEQFF.

The chain joins TRBV10-3 to TRBJ1-2; as DNA is missing, the TRBD1 call by TCRdb cannot be tested. Germline assignment: CDR1 ENHRY and CDR2 SYGVKD. The CDR3 is 14 amino acids. The chain's CDR3 is CAINSGSGDYGYTF.

V is TRBV14 and J is TRBJ2-1; TCRdb outputs TRBD2, but without DNA this stays unchecked. Germline V gene sequence: CDR1 SGHDN, CDR2 FVKESK. The length of the CDR3 is 15 residues. CDR3: CASSPEGLRPNEQFF.

The chain employs TRBV11-2 and TRBJ2-3; TCRdb names TRBD2, which stays unverified in the absence of DNA. The CDR3 has 17 residues. In germline, CDR1 is SGHAT, CDR2 FQNNGV. CDR3 residues: CASSAGLAGPSTDTQYF. Filled out from reference TRBV11-2 and TRBJ2-3, the complete variable domain reads EAGVAQSPRYKIIEKRQSVAFWCNPISGHATLYWYQQILGQGPKLLIQFQNNGVVDDSQLPKDRFSAERLKGVDSTLKIQPAKLEDSAVYLCASSAGLAGPSTDTQYFGPGTRLTVL.

V is TRBV5-1 and J is TRBJ2-5; the D gene TCRdb calls, TRBD2, cannot be checked with no DNA. CDR3 length: 16 residues. Germline V CDR1 and CDR2: SGHRS, YFSETQ. CDR3 in amino acids: CASSLKTSGSQETQYF.

The chain has TRBV5-6 and TRBJ2-7. Germline loops: CDR1 SGHDT, CDR2 YYEEEE. The CDR3 runs to 14 residues. The chain's CDR3 is CASSNLGGHYEQYF.

The J gene is TRBJ2-5, the V gene TRBV5-5; TCRdb picks TRBD1, but there is no DNA to check that call. Looked up from germline, CDR1 is SGHKS and CDR2 is YYEKEE (reference sequence). This CDR3 has 15 amino acids. CDR3 amino acids: CASSLESGGGETQYF.

CDR3 in amino acids: CSVIQGLGNTEAFF. The chain links TRBV29-1 to TRBJ1-1; TCRdb calls TRBD1, which cannot be checked without DNA. Germline values: CDR1 SQVTM, CDR2 ANQGSEA. CDR3 length: 14 amino acids.

V gene TRBV5-6 combines with J gene TRBJ2-3. CDR3 size: 12 residues. Germline lookup yields CDR1 SGHDT and CDR2 YYEEEE. The CDR3: CASTSLADTQYF. Full variable domain (outside the CDR3, taken from reference TRBV5-6 and TRBJ2-3): DAGVTQSPTHLIKTRGQQVTLRCSPKSGHDTVSWYQQALGQGPQFIFQYYEEEERQRGNFPDRFSGHQFPNYSSELNVNALLLGDSALYLCASTSLADTQYFGPGTRLTVL.

CDR3: CASSPLGLAAGQIAKNIQYF. The chain joins TRBV6-2 or TRBV6-3 to TRBJ2-4; the D call of TRBD2 rests on TCRdb alone, since no DNA is present to check it. Per germline, CDR1 MNHEY and CDR2 SVGEGT. This CDR3 comprises 20 residues.

The genes are TRBV4-1 and TRBJ1-2; lacking DNA, the TRBD1 call made by TCRdb goes unchecked. CDR1 and CDR2 from the germline V gene are MGHRA and YSYEKL. The CDR3 is 14 residues long. The CDR3 here is CASSQVDRGGGYTF.

V and J are TRBV6-5 and TRBJ2-1; TCRdb designates TRBD2, a call that cannot be tested without DNA. Germline V lookup: CDR1 MNHEY, CDR2 SVGAGI. The CDR3 has 17 amino acids. CDR3 loop: CASSYSQTSGPYNEQFF.

V and J are TRBV29-1 and TRBJ2-7; TCRdb picks TRBD2, but there is no DNA to check that call. CDR3 length: 12 amino acids. The germline gives CDR1 SQVTM, CDR2 ANQGSEA. The CDR3 sequence is CSVLLESYEQYF.

The V and J genes are TRBV18 and TRBJ2-5; lacking DNA, the TRBD1 call made by TCRdb goes unchecked. CDR1 KGHSH and CDR2 LQKENI come from the germline V gene. The CDR3 consists of 14 residues. This chain's CDR3 is CASSPYPVFETQYF.

This chain joins TRBV12-3 or TRBV12-4 and TRBJ2-3. This CDR3 spans 14 amino acids. Here the CDR3 reads CASSLSGRPDTQYF.